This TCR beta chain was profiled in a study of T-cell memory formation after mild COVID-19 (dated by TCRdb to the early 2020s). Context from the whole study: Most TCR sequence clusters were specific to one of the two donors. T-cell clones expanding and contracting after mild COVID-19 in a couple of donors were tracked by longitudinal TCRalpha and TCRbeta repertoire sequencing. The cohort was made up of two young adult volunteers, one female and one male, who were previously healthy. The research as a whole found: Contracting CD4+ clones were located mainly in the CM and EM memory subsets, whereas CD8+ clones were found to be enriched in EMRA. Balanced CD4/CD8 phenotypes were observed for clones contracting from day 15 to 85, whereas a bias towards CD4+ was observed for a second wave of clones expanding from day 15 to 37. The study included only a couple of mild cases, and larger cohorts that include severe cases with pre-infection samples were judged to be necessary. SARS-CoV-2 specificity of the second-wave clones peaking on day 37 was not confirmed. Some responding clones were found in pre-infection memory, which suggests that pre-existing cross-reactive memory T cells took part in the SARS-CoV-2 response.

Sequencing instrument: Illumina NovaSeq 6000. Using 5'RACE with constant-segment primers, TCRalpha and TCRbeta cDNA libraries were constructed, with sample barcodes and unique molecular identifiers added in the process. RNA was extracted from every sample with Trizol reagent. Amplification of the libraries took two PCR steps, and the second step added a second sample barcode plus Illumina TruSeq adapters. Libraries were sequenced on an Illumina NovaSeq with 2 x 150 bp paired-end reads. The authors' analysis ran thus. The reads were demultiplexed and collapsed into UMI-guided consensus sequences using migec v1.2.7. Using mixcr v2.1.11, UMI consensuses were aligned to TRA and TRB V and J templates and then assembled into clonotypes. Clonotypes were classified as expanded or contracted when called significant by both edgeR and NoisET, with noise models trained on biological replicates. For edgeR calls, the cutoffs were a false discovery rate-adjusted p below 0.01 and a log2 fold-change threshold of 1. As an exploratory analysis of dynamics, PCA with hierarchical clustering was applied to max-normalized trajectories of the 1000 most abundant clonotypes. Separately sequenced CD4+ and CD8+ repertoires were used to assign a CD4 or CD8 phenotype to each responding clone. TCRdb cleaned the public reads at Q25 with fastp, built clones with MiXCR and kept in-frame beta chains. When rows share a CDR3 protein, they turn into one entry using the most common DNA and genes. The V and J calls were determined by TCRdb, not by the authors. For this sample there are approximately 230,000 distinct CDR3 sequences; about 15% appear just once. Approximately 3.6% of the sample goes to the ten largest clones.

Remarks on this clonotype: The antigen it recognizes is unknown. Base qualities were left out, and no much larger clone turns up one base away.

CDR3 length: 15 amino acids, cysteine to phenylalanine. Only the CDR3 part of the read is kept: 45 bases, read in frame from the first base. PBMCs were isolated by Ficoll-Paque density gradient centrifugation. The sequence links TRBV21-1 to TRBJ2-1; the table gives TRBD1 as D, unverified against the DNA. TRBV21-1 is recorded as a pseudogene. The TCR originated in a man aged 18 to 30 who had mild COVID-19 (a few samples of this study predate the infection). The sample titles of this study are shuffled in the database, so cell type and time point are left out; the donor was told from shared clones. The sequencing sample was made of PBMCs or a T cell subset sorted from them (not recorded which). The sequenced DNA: TGTGCCAGCAGCACCCCCCGAGTAAGGGTCGGTGAGCAGTTCTTC. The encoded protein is CASSTPRVRVGEQFF.